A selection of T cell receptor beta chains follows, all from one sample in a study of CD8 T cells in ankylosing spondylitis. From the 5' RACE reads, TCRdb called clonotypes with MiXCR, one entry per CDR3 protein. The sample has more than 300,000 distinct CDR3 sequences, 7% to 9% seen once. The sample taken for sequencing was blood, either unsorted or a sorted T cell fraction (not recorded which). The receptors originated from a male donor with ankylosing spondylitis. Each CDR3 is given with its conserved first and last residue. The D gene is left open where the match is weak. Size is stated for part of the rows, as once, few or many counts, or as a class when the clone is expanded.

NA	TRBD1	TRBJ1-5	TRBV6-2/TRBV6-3	TGTGCCAGCAACACCGGGACAGGGAATCAGCCCCAGCATTTT	CASNTGTGNQPQHF
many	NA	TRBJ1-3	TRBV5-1	TGCGCCAGCAGCGGAGAGACAGGACCTGGAAACACCATATATTTT	CASSGETGPGNTIYF
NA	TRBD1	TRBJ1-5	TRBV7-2	TGTGCCAGCAGCCCGGACAGGGCCCAGCCCCAGCATTTT	CASSPDRAQPQHF
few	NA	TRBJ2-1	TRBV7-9	TGTGCCAGCAGATCTGGACCATTCTCCTACAATGAGCAGTTCTTC	CASRSGPFSYNEQFF
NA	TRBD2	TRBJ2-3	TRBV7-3	TGTGCCAGCAGCCTACTAGCGGGAGATGTAGATACGCAGTATTTT	CASSLLAGDVDTQYF
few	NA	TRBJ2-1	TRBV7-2	TGTGCCAGCAGCTTAGAGGCCTCCCGTGAGCAGTTCTTC	CASSLEASREQFF
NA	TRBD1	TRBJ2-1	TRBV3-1	TGTGCCAGCAGCCTCCGGACAGGGGGTCGATTCTTC	CASSLRTGGRFF
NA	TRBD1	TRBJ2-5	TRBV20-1	TGCAGTGCTAGAGGGACAGGGGATCAAGAGACCCAGTACTTC	CSARGTGDQETQYF
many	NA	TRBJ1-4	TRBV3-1	TGTGCCAGCAGCCAAGGGGCACAGGGTAGTAATGAAAAACTGTTTTTT	CASSQGAQGSNEKLFF
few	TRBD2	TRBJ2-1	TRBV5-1	TGCGCCAGCAGCTTGGGCGGGAGGGCCTCTCCTTTTTCACATTACAATGAGCAGTTCTTC	CASSLGGRASPFSHYNEQFF
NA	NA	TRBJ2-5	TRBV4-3	TGCGCCAGCAGCCAAGGCACAGGACTCCAAGAGACCCAGTACTTC	CASSQGTGLQETQYF
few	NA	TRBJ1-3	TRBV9	TGTGCCAGCAGCGTAGGACCTCTGACTGACTCTGGAAACACCATATATTTT	CASSVGPLTDSGNTIYF
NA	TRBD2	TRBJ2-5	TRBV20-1	TGCAGTGCTAGATATAGCGGGAGGGCCCTGGAGACCCAGTACTTC	CSARYSGRALETQYF
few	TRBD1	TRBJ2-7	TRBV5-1	TGCGCCAGCAGCTCCCAGGGGGCCGCCACCTACGAGCAGTACTTC	CASSSQGAATYEQYF
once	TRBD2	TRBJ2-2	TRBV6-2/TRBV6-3	TGTGCCAGCAGTTACTCCTCCAACTGGCGGGAGGGTCCGAACACCGGGGAGCTGTTTTTT	CASSYSSNWREGPNTGELFF
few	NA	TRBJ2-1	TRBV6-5	TGTGCCAGCAGTTCCCCGGGACGTAACAATGAGCAGTTCTTC	CASSSPGRNNEQFF
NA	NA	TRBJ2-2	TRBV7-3	TGTGCCAGCAGCTTAATTGGAGACGGGGAGCTGTTTTTT	CASSLIGDGELFF
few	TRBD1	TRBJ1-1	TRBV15	TGTGCCACCAGCAAAGAGACAGGGTTCAACACTGAAGCTTTCTTT	CATSKETGFNTEAFF
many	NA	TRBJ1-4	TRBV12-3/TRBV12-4	TGTGCCAGCAGTTTGCGCAGGGCTCGGGAAAAACTGTTTTTT	CASSLRRAREKLFF
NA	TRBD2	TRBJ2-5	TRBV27	TGTGCCAGCCGTGACTTAGCGGGAGTTAAAGAGACCCAGTACTTC	CASRDLAGVKETQYF
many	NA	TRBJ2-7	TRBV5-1	TGCGCCAGCAGCTTGGCTCCGGACTTTACCTACGAGCAGTACTTC	CASSLAPDFTYEQYF
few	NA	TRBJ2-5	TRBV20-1	TGCAGTGCTAGAGTTACCCCGTGGGAGACCCAGTACTTC	CSARVTPWETQYF
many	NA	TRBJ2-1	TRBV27	TGTGCCAGCGGAGGACTGGGGGCCCTCCAGCAGTTCTTC	CASGGLGALQQFF
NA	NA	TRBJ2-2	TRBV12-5	TGTGCTAGTGGTTTCGGAGGTGGCAACACCGGGGAGCTGTTTTTT	CASGFGGGNTGELFF
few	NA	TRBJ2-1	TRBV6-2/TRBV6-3	TGTGCCAGCAAAATGCCAAGGGCCCGTTCCAATGAGCAGTTCTTC	CASKMPRARSNEQFF
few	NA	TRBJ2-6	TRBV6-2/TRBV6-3	TGTGCCAGCAGTTACGGGCTCCCCTCTGGGGCCAACGTCCTGACTTTC	CASSYGLPSGANVLTF
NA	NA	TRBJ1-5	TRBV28	TGTGCCAGCAGTTACTGGGGGGCTGAGCAGCCCCAGCATTTT	CASSYWGAEQPQHF
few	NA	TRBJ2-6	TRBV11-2	TGTGCCAGCAGCGCTCACCTGACAGTCTTCTCTGGGGCCAACGTCCTGACTTTC	CASSAHLTVFSGANVLTF
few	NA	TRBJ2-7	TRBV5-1	TGCGCCAGCAGCACCGTGACAGGCTCCTACGAGCAGTACTTC	CASSTVTGSYEQYF
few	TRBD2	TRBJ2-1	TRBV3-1	TGTGCCAGCAGCCAAGCCCGAGGAGCGGGAGATAGGGATGAGCAGTTCTTC	CASSQARGAGDRDEQFF
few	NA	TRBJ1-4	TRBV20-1	TGCAGTGCTAGAGATCGTATGGACACCAAAGGCCTCCCAAATGAAAAACTGTTTTTT	CSARDRMDTKGLPNEKLFF
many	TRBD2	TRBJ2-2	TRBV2	TGTGCCAGCAGTGGTTTCGAGCGGGAGTTTCTCCGGGAGCTGTTTTTT	CASSGFEREFLRELFF
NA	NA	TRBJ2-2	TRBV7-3	TGTGCCAGCAGCTTATGGGGGGCCCGCACCGGGGAGCTGTTTTTT	CASSLWGARTGELFF
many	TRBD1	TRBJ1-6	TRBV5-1	TGCGCCAGCAGCGGACAGGCGGACTCACCCCTCCACTTT	CASSGQADSPLHF
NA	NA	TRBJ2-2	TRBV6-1	TGTGCCAGCACCCCGAGATGGGGGGCGAACACCGGGGAGCTGTTTTTT	CASTPRWGANTGELFF